Listed below are T cell receptor beta chains from one sample, sequenced in a study of blood T cell repertoires in COVID-19. The assay was immunoSEQ multiplex PCR, and TCRdb's table has in-frame clones only and misses some. This table holds 90,000 to 110,000 clones, about 76% found once. The sample taken for sequencing was peripheral blood. The source is a woman in her seventies with acute or convalescent COVID-19. Both conserved end residues are part of each CDR3. D genes are given only for firm matches. The listing skips clone size in some rows; elsewhere it reads once, few, many or a size class.

NA	NA	TRBJ1-4	TRBV10-3	CAVGQTSNEKLFF	TGTGCCGTCGGACAGACCTCTAATGAAAAACTGTTTTTT
TRBD2	NA	TRBJ2-7	TRBV6-2/TRBV6-3	CASSPRPAGAAYEQYF	TGTGCCAGCAGTCCCCGCCCAGCGGGGGCCGCCTACGAGCAGTACTTC
TRBD1	NA	TRBJ2-7	TRBV19	CASSIDDRGNYEQYF	TGTGCCAGTAGTATAGATGACAGGGGTAACTACGAGCAGTACTTC
TRBD1	NA	TRBJ2-3	TRBV25-1	CASSDLGTGGYTQYF	TGTGCCAGCAGTGACTTAGGGACAGGGGGCTATACGCAGTATTTT
NA	few	TRBJ2-1	TRBV10-3	CAIRRGDNEQFF	TGTGCCATCAGGCGGGGAGACAATGAGCAGTTCTTC
TRBD2	few	TRBJ2-7	TRBV9	CASSTTAGSWDEQYF	TGTGCCAGCAGCACTACAGCGGGGTCCTGGGACGAGCAGTACTTC
NA	NA	TRBJ2-3	TRBV2	CASRPGLSTSTDTQYF	TGTGCCAGCAGACCCGGACTCTCCACATCCACAGATACGCAGTATTTT
NA	NA	TRBJ2-3	TRBV7-9	CASSLIGTDTQYF	TGTGCCAGCAGCTTAATCGGGACAGATACGCAGTATTTT
NA	many	TRBJ1-3	TRBV30	CACSERNTIYF	TGTGCCTGTTCGGAGCGAAACACCATATATTTT
NA	NA	TRBJ1-1	TRBV5-1	CASSDSMNTEAFF	TGCGCCAGCAGCGACAGCATGAACACTGAAGCTTTCTTT
TRBD2	NA	TRBJ2-1	TRBV5-1	CASSLNPSLAGGPNEQFF	TGCGCCAGCAGCTTGAATCCTAGCCTAGCGGGGGGGCCCAATGAGCAGTTCTTC
NA	NA	TRBJ1-1	TRBV6-2/TRBV6-3	CASSYSRDMNTEAFF	TGTGCCAGCAGTTACTCTAGGGACATGAACACTGAAGCTTTCTTT
TRBD2	once	TRBJ2-2	TRBV9	CASSVASGVGELFF	TGTGCCAGCAGCGTAGCTAGCGGGGTCGGGGAGCTGTTTTTT
NA	NA	TRBJ1-5	TRBV4-1	CASSQEVGLRGNQPQHF	TGCGCCAGCAGCCAAGAGGTGGGACTCCGAGGCAATCAGCCCCAGCATTTT
TRBD1	NA	TRBJ1-1	TRBV18	CASSPGTAQGTEAFF	TGTGCCAGCTCACCGGGGACAGCCCAGGGGACTGAAGCTTTCTTT
NA	NA	TRBJ2-7	TRBV14	CASSQGWPAHYEQYF	TGTGCCAGCAGCCAAGGTTGGCCAGCGCACTACGAGCAGTACTTC
NA	few	TRBJ1-1	TRBV5-1	CASSLDGAANTEAFF	TGCGCCAGCAGCTTGGATGGGGCGGCGAACACTGAAGCTTTCTTT
NA	NA	TRBJ2-5	TRBV6-5	CASSLDWAKETQYF	TGTGCCAGCAGCCTGGACTGGGCGAAAGAGACCCAGTACTTC
NA	NA	TRBJ1-3	TRBV11-3	CASSLSSGNTIYF	TGTGCCAGCAGCTTGAGCTCTGGAAACACCATATATTTT
NA	NA	TRBJ2-5	TRBV10-3	CAISRGGGGLQETQYF	TGTGCCATCAGTAGAGGGGGCGGGGGGCTCCAAGAGACCCAGTACTTC
NA	NA	TRBJ2-4	TRBV21-1	CASSKGLLKNIQYF	TGTGCCAGCAGCAAAGGACTACTCAAAAACATTCAGTACTTC
NA	NA	TRBJ1-1	TRBV5-8	CASSSTTRVGTEAFF	TGTGCCAGCAGCTCCACGACCAGGGTAGGCACTGAAGCTTTCTTT
NA	NA	TRBJ1-1	TRBV5-6	CASSRLTEAFF	TGTGCCAGCAGCAGACTGACTGAAGCTTTCTTT
TRBD1	few	TRBJ1-2	TRBV2	CASGPGQNYGYTF	TGTGCCAGCGGGCCGGGACAGAACTATGGCTACACCTTC
TRBD1	NA	TRBJ2-5	TRBV27	CASSWETGGVETQYF	TGTGCCAGCAGTTGGGAGACAGGGGGGGTGGAGACCCAGTACTTC
NA	few	TRBJ2-2	TRBV19	CASSRNTGELFF	TGTGCCAGTAGCCGGAACACCGGGGAGCTGTTTTTT
TRBD1	NA	TRBJ1-5	TRBV4-1	CASSRLQGVGNQPQHF	TGCGCCAGCAGCCGGCTACAGGGGGTCGGCAATCAGCCCCAGCATTTT
TRBD1	NA	TRBJ2-7	TRBV11-2	CASSAGQGSYEQYF	TGTGCCAGCAGCGCAGGACAGGGCTCCTACGAGCAGTACTTC
TRBD1	NA	TRBJ2-1	TRBV7-8	CASSHGYRGRSYNEQFF	TGTGCCAGCAGTCATGGTTACAGGGGGCGCTCCTACAATGAGCAGTTCTTC
NA	few	TRBJ2-3	TRBV19	CATGFRGDTQYF	TGTGCCACAGGGTTCAGGGGAGATACGCAGTATTTT
NA	many	TRBJ1-4	TRBV10-1	CASRPGSNEKLFF	TGCGCCAGCAGACCGGGGTCTAATGAAAAACTGTTTTTT
TRBD1	few	TRBJ2-5	TRBV3-1/TRBV3-2	CASSQAQGAGTQYF	TGTGCCAGCAGCCAAGCGCAGGGGGCGGGGACCCAGTACTTC
TRBD1	NA	TRBJ1-5	TRBV28	CASSYRGYYQPQHF	TGTGCCAGCAGTTACAGGGGTTATTATCAGCCCCAGCATTTT
NA	NA	TRBJ2-7	TRBV6-1	CASSEVGFGSYEQYF	TGTGCCAGCAGTGAAGTCGGGTTCGGCTCCTACGAGCAGTACTTC
NA	once	TRBJ2-3	TRBV5-8	CASSLEQGPDTQYF	TGTGCCAGCAGCTTAGAACAGGGACCAGATACGCAGTATTTT
TRBD1	NA	TRBJ2-7	TRBV27	CASSYRGFSYEQYF	TGTGCCAGCAGTTACAGGGGGTTCTCCTACGAGCAGTACTTC
TRBD2	NA	TRBJ2-2	TRBV7-2	CASSPGTSGGGTGELFF	TGTGCCAGCAGCCCGGGGACTAGCGGGGGAGGCACCGGGGAGCTGTTTTTT
NA	NA	TRBJ2-5	TRBV11-2	CASRVGETQYF	TGTGCCAGTCGAGTGGGCGAGACCCAGTACTTC
TRBD1	NA	TRBJ2-2	TRBV4-1	CASSRDRGPGELFF	TGCGCCAGCAGCCGGGACAGGGGGCCCGGGGAGCTGTTTTTT
TRBD1	NA	TRBJ1-6	TRBV27	CASRTGQGVIGSPLHF	TGTGCCAGCAGGACTGGACAGGGGGTTATTGGTTCACCCCTCCACTTT
NA	NA	TRBJ1-2	TRBV28	CASSLETDYGYTF	TGTGCCAGCAGTTTAGAGACAGACTATGGCTACACCTTC
NA	NA	TRBJ2-1	TRBV18	CASSPSAANEQFF	TGTGCCAGCTCACCCAGCGCTGCCAATGAGCAGTTCTTC
TRBD2	NA	TRBJ2-3	TRBV27	CASSMGTGGSGDTQYF	TGTGCCAGCAGCATGGGGACGGGAGGATCGGGAGATACGCAGTATTTT
NA	NA	TRBJ2-4	TRBV30	CAWSVEARAKNIQYF	TGTGCCTGGAGTGTAGAGGCGAGAGCCAAAAACATTCAGTACTTC
TRBD1	NA	TRBJ1-6	TRBV28	CASTQGVPSPLHF	TGTGCCAGCACCCAGGGGGTTCCTTCACCCCTCCACTTT
TRBD1	NA	TRBJ1-6	TRBV5-4	CASSSPTGTNSPLHF	TGTGCCAGCAGCTCACCGACAGGGACTAATTCACCCCTCCACTTT
TRBD2	NA	TRBJ2-1	TRBV30	CASLPRGGRVYEQFF	TGTGCCTCCTTACCCCGGGGGGGGCGTGTATATGAGCAGTTCTTC
TRBD2	NA	TRBJ2-2	TRBV18	CASSSASGGWTGELFF	TGTGCCAGCTCGTCAGCCAGCGGGGGCTGGACCGGGGAGCTGTTTTTT
NA	NA	TRBJ1-1	TRBV9	CASTRGAGTEAFF	TGTGCCAGCACCCGGGGGGCTGGCACTGAAGCTTTCTTT
NA	NA	TRBJ1-2	TRBV6-5	CASSRAGLVGYTF	TGTGCCAGCAGTAGGGCAGGGTTAGTCGGCTACACCTTC